The T cell receptor (beta chain) described here comes from a study of CD8 T cells in ankylosing spondylitis (dated by TCRdb to the late 2010s). Describing the broader study: The study profiled T cell receptor beta repertoires in healthy donors and ankylosing spondylitis patients to find disease-linked TCR variants. In total, the full study cohort was made up of about 99 healthy donors and approximately 24 ankylosing spondylitis patients. Peripheral blood samples were taken, and synovial fluid was additionally collected from ankylosing spondylitis patients. Study-wide findings and limitations: Some of the motif variants had been reported before in the synovial fluid and blood of reactive arthritis patients, a finding that suggests common disease-initiation mechanisms. According to the report, matched synovial fluid samples from ankylosing spondylitis patients were significantly enriched for the disease-linked clones. In peripheral blood, the disease-linked clones were found at relatively low frequencies and had a CD8+ phenotype. Blood from ankylosing spondylitis patients appeared to be characterized by a TCR beta motif made up of about 8 highly homologous amino acid variants.

This clonotype was seen at least ten times. What this receptor recognizes is not known. No quality values exist for individual bases; no much larger clone is one base distant. The listed sequencing device is Illumina HiSeq 2500. Quantitative 5'-RACE with molecular barcodes was the method used to prepare the TCR beta libraries. The source study handled its data this way. A new computational method based on a probabilistic model of VDJ rearrangement was used to identify disease-linked TCR variants. TCRdb trimmed the raw reads at Q25, called clones with MiXCR and kept productive beta chains. Rows are combined by CDR3 protein, so each entry shows the most common genes and DNA. For this entry, the V and J calls and clone size follow TCRdb and not the study's own pipeline. This sample holds tens of thousands of distinct CDR3 sequences; approximately 11% were observed only once. Together, the top ten hold about 1.4% of the sample.

The CDR3 spans 15 residues, from the cysteine through the phenylalanine. The entry retains the CDR3 DNA only, 45 bases that are in frame from base 1. Between the V and J ends, shortened by 3 bases and 3 bases respectively, the junction contains 15 bases. From a lookup of the germline V gene, CDR1 and CDR2 are SGDLS and YYNGEE. The sample consisted of blood, either unsorted or a sorted T cell fraction (not recorded which). The sequence links TRBV9 to TRBJ1-1; tentative D gene TRBD1, with 6 bases matching. The TCR comes from a male donor with ankylosing spondylitis or in good health (not recorded which). In nucleotides, the sequence is TGTGCCAGCAGCGCCGGGGGTGGGGGCTACACTGAAGCTTTCTTT. Translated, it gives CASSAGGGGYTEAFF.